This entry concerns a single T cell receptor (beta chain). Antigen specificity is unknown. The data derive from a study of shared clonotypes between healthy human individuals. Study-level points and caveats: Sampling covered nothing but blood. Tissue TCR repertoires likely differ from those found in blood. Memory subsets had estimated richness that was generally smaller than that of naive subsets.

Nashville, Tennessee was home to all donors, who were Caucasian adults. Method: immunoSEQ multiplex PCR; TCRdb's copy keeps in-frame clones and lacks some. The sample gives over a million clones, about four fifths of which show up once; roughly 0.57% is in the top ten. Trimming removed 0 bases at V and 2 bases at J, with 21 bases between. The CDR3 has 19 residues. Germline-derived CDR1 and CDR2 are SGHDN and FVKESK. This clonotype was obtained from a man aged 18 to 35 in good health. Some clones in this sample may be carry-over from other donors' samples. The rearrangement uses TRBV14 and TRBJ2-3; possible D gene TRBD2, 5 bases. Sequencing input: memory CD4+ T cells from PBMCs. Subset meaning: CD45RA-negative fraction. CDR3 nucleotides: TGTGCCAGCAGCCAAGAGGTTTGGACGGTAGGAGCGGACACAGATACGCAGTATTTT. This encodes CASSQEVWTVGADTDTQYF.